This is a list of T cell receptor beta chains from one sample in a study of blood T cell repertoires in COVID-19. Sequencing was performed with immunoSEQ multiplex PCR; in TCRdb, only in-frame clones are kept and a portion is missing. This table holds 330,000 or so clones, roughly nine tenths found once. The sequenced sample consisted of peripheral blood. These receptors were taken from a woman aged 55-69 years with COVID-19, enrolled during active disease. The CDR3 runs from the conserved cysteine through the conserved F or W. D genes are given only for firm matches. Clone size, where shown, is once, few, many, or a class for clones that have expanded.

D | size | J | V | CDR3 | DNA
TRBD1 | . | TRBJ2-5 | TRBV5-1 | CASSFQGARETQYF | TGCGCCAGCAGCTTCCAGGGGGCCAGGGAGACCCAGTACTTC
TRBD2 | . | TRBJ2-1 | TRBV7-3 | CASSLTSGAQFF | TGTGCCAGCAGCTTGACTAGCGGAGCGCAGTTCTTC
. | once | TRBJ1-6 | TRBV20-1 | CSASLTGDYNSPLHF | TGCAGTGCTAGTCTGACAGGAGACTATAATTCACCCCTCCACTTT
. | . | TRBJ1-3 | TRBV7-9 | CASSPQTVFSGNTIYF | TGTGCCAGCAGCCCCCAGACAGTGTTCTCTGGAAACACCATATATTTT
TRBD2 | . | TRBJ2-1 | TRBV9 | CASSSIAGAGYNEQFF | TGTGCCAGCAGCTCTATAGCGGGGGCCGGGTACAATGAGCAGTTCTTC
. | . | TRBJ2-7 | TRBV28 | CASIGPRGSLYEQYF | TGTGCCAGCATCGGTCCCCGGGGGTCTCTCTACGAGCAGTACTTC
. | . | TRBJ2-5 | TRBV5-1 | CASSPPGVEETQYF | TGCGCCAGCAGCCCTCCGGGAGTGGAAGAGACCCAGTACTTC
. | . | TRBJ1-5 | TRBV28 | CASSQTTGGGQPQHF | TGTGCCAGCAGTCAGACGACAGGCGGGGGACAGCCCCAGCATTTT
TRBD1 | . | TRBJ1-2 | TRBV6-5 | CASRDRGRHYGYTF | TGTGCCAGCAGGGACAGGGGCAGGCACTATGGCTACACCTTC
. | . | TRBJ1-5 | TRBV19 | CASSLQVNQPQHF | TGTGCCAGTAGCTTACAGGTCAATCAGCCCCAGCATTTT
. | . | TRBJ1-4 | TRBV3-1/TRBV3-2 | CASSPRKGAGEKLFF | TGTGCCAGCAGCCCTCGAAAGGGAGCGGGAGAAAAACTGTTTTTT
. | . | TRBJ1-5 | TRBV9 | CASSFYRQYPSNQPQHF | TGTGCCAGCAGCTTCTATCGACAGTACCCTAGCAATCAGCCCCAGCATTTT
TRBD1 | . | TRBJ2-7 | TRBV27 | CASSVPGQGGYEQYF | TGTGCCAGCAGTGTGCCGGGACAGGGGGGATACGAGCAGTACTTC
TRBD2 | . | TRBJ2-5 | TRBV19 | CASGGGLQETQYF | TGTGCCAGTGGGGGGGGACTTCAAGAGACCCAGTACTTC
TRBD2 | . | TRBJ2-5 | TRBV13 | CASSSRPLGLAGGTQYF | TGTGCCAGCAGCTCCCGGCCCCTGGGACTAGCGGGGGGGACCCAGTACTTC
. | few | TRBJ1-3 | TRBV18 | CASSPPEGMRNTIYF | TGTGCCAGCTCACCACCGGAGGGTATGAGAAACACCATATATTTT
. | once | TRBJ2-1 | TRBV25-1 | CASRGSGADSYNEQFF | TGTGCCAGCAGGGGGTCGGGAGCAGACTCCTACAATGAGCAGTTCTTC
. | . | TRBJ2-7 | TRBV4-2 | CASSQEVAGANSYEQYF | TGTGCCAGCAGCCAGGAGGTGGCGGGGGCCAACTCCTACGAGCAGTACTTC
TRBD2 | . | TRBJ2-2 | TRBV5-4 | CASSHPTGGGGTGELFF | TGTGCCAGCAGCCACCCTACGGGGGGGGGTGGGACCGGGGAGCTGTTTTTT
. | . | TRBJ1-5 | TRBV10-3 | CAISESRGSPGNQPQHF | TGTGCCATCAGTGAGTCTAGGGGATCCCCTGGCAATCAGCCCCAGCATTTT
. | . | TRBJ1-1 | TRBV15 | CATSRDLSNTEAFF | TGTGCCACCAGCAGAGATCTGTCGAACACTGAAGCTTTCTTT
TRBD1 | . | TRBJ1-2 | TRBV5-5 | CASSHQTGTAYGYTF | TGTGCCAGCAGCCACCAAACTGGGACAGCCTATGGCTACACCTTC
TRBD1 | . | TRBJ1-2 | TRBV7-9 | CASSLQGIGHYGYTF | TGTGCCAGCAGTCTACAGGGGATCGGCCACTATGGCTACACCTTC
. | . | TRBJ2-3 | TRBV7-7 | CASSLGLTPFGTDTQYF | TGTGCCAGCAGCTTAGGACTGACCCCATTTGGGACAGATACGCAGTATTTT
TRBD1 | . | TRBJ1-5 | TRBV7-9 | CASSLTGVSNQPQHF | TGTGCCAGCAGCTTAACAGGGGTAAGCAATCAGCCCCAGCATTTT
TRBD1 | few | TRBJ1-2 | TRBV6-5 | CASSFGTGGEYGYTF | TGTGCCAGCAGTTTTGGCACAGGGGGCGAATATGGCTACACCTTC
. | . | TRBJ1-5 | TRBV6-5 | CASSYDSSVDQPQHF | TGTGCCAGCAGTTACGACAGCTCCGTGGATCAGCCCCAGCATTTT
TRBD1 | . | TRBJ1-3 | TRBV10-3 | CAIRRDSSSGNTIYF | TGTGCCATCAGGCGGGACAGTTCCTCTGGAAACACCATATATTTT
TRBD1 | . | TRBJ1-1 | TRBV2 | CASTQWGPAETGGRGTEAFF | TGTGCCAGCACACAATGGGGCCCCGCCGAGACAGGGGGACGGGGCACTGAAGCTTTCTTT
. | . | TRBJ1-1 | TRBV10-3 | CAISEGARSEAFF | TGTGCCATCAGTGAGGGGGCTCGGTCGGAAGCTTTCTTT
. | . | TRBJ1-1 | TRBV11-3 | CASSRGGSKTEAFF | TGTGCCAGCAGCCGAGGAGGATCGAAAACTGAAGCTTTCTTT
TRBD1 | . | TRBJ2-2 | TRBV7-9 | CASSRKDRGNQNTGELFF | TGTGCCAGCAGCCGTAAGGACAGGGGAAATCAGAACACCGGGGAGCTGTTTTTT
. | . | TRBJ1-2 | TRBV3-1/TRBV3-2 | CASSQDAAVRDYGYTF | TGTGCCAGCAGCCAAGATGCGGCAGTCAGGGACTATGGCTACACCTTC
TRBD1 | . | TRBJ2-2 | TRBV28 | CASRQGLAGELFF | TGTGCCAGCAGACAGGGGCTAGCCGGGGAGCTGTTTTTT
. | . | TRBJ1-1 | TRBV6-1 | CASSDPRGRSFF | TGTGCCAGCAGTGACCCCCGGGGGAGATCTTTCTTT
. | once | TRBJ1-1 | TRBV20-1 | CSAPGIGVAFF | TGCAGTGCCCCCGGGATAGGTGTGGCTTTCTTT
. | . | TRBJ1-1 | TRBV5-1 | CASSLVRNTEAFF | TGCGCCAGCAGTCTCGTCAGGAACACTGAAGCTTTCTTT
TRBD1 | many | TRBJ2-1 | TRBV27 | CASSSDRGWDEQFF | TGTGCCAGCAGTTCGGACAGGGGATGGGATGAGCAGTTCTTC
TRBD1 | . | TRBJ1-6 | TRBV5-1 | CASKDRGSGNSPLHF | TGCGCCAGCAAGGACAGGGGATCGGGGAATTCACCCCTCCACTTT
. | . | TRBJ1-2 | TRBV20-1 | CTPGREGGYTF | TGCACCCCCGGCAGGGAAGGGGGCTACACCTTC
. | . | TRBJ1-1 | TRBV6-5 | CASSSGVSTEAFF | TGTGCCAGCAGTTCAGGGGTAAGCACTGAAGCTTTCTTT
. | . | TRBJ1-1 | TRBV2 | CASSGGFRLGEAFF | TGTGCCAGCAGCGGGGGGTTCCGGTTAGGTGAAGCTTTCTTT
TRBD2 | . | TRBJ2-3 | TRBV9 | CASSVGGTSYTDTQYF | TGTGCCAGCAGCGTAGGGGGGACTAGTTACACAGATACGCAGTATTTT
TRBD1 | . | TRBJ1-1 | TRBV6-5 | CASSYSTGTEAFF | TGTGCCAGCAGTTACTCGACAGGGACTGAAGCTTTCTTT
TRBD1 | . | TRBJ2-1 | TRBV7-8 | CASSPLGWDRNNEQFF | TGTGCCAGCAGCCCCCTGGGGTGGGACAGGAACAATGAGCAGTTCTTC
TRBD1 | once | TRBJ1-4 | TRBV2 | CASSFNRGSNEKLFF | TGTGCCAGCAGTTTTAACAGGGGCTCTAATGAAAAACTGTTTTTT
TRBD1 | . | TRBJ2-7 | TRBV3-1/TRBV3-2 | CASSHPWDRGGEQYF | TGTGCCAGCAGCCATCCCTGGGACAGGGGAGGCGAGCAGTACTTC
. | . | TRBJ1-5 | TRBV6-6 | CASGLAAQGHQPQHF | TGTGCCAGCGGTTTGGCGGCACAGGGACACCAGCCCCAGCATTTT
. | . | TRBJ1-1 | TRBV7-9 | CASSLVWGNTEAFF | TGTGCCAGCAGCTTAGTTTGGGGCAACACTGAAGCTTTCTTT
. | few | TRBJ2-5 | TRBV2 | CASSEVLGTMETQYF | TGTGCCAGCAGTGAAGTTTTGGGCACGATGGAGACCCAGTACTTC